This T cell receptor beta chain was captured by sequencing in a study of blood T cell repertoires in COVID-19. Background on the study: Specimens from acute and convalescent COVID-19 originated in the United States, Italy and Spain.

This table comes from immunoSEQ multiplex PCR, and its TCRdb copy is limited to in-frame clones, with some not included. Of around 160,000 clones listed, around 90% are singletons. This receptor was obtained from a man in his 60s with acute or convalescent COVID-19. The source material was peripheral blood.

The CDR3 reads CASSRQGEETQYF. The CDR3 nucleotides read TGCGCCAGCAGCAGACAGGGGGAAGAGACCCAGTACTTC. The genes are TRBV5-1 and TRBJ2-5; 9 bases are shared with TRBD1. CDR3 size: 13 residues. V was pared by 4 bases and J by 3 bases, with 1 base of the junction left unmatched. Germline V gene data show CDR1 as SGHRS and CDR2 as YFSETQ.